This T cell receptor (beta chain) was documented in a study of blood T cell repertoires in COVID-19. Study summary: Researchers got acute and convalescent COVID-19 samples from the United States, Italy and Spain. PBMCs, B-cell-depleted T cells, or T cells provided the cDNA or gDNA that made up the material.

Study processing details: Amplification of reference gene primers was used by the study to estimate nucleated cell counts. The table came from immunoSEQ multiplex PCR; TCRdb's copy has only in-frame clones and leaves some out. V and J calls and clone size are those listed in that table; D and trimming were worked out from the DNA. The sample includes over 150,000 clones, approximately 88% seen only once; the top ten take roughly 2.9%. The sample holds a few counts of this clone. The CDR3 covers 15 residues. Unmatched junction bases numbered 4, after V lost 0 bases and J lost 3 bases. Germline V lookup: CDR1 SGDLS, CDR2 YYNGEE.

Sequencing was done on a sample of peripheral blood. The receptor was derived from a woman in her fifties or sixties with acute or convalescent COVID-19. The chain has TRBV9 and TRBJ2-7; 9 bases line up with TRBD1. The CDR3 DNA reads as TGTGCCAGCAGCGTAGAGGGACAGGGAATCTACGAGCAGTACTTC. Amino acid sequence: CASSVEGQGIYEQYF. Looking up the rest from reference TRBV9 and TRBJ2-7 gives the full variable domain: DSGVTQTPKHLITATGQRVTLRCSPRSGDLSVYWYQQSLDQGLQFLIQYYNGEERAKGNILERFSAQQFPDLHSELNLSSLELGDSALYFCASSVEGQGIYEQYFGPGTRLTVT.